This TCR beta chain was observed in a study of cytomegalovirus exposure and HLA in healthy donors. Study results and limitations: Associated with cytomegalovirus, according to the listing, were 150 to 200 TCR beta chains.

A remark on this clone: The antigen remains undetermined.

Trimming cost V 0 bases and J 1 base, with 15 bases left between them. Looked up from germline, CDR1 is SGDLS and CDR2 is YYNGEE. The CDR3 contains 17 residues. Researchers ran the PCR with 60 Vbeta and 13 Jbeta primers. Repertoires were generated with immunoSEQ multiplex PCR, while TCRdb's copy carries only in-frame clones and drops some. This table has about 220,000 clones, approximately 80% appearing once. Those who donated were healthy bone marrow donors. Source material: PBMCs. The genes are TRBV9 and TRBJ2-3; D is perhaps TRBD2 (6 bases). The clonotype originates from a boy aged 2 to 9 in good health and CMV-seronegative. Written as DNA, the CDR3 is TGTGCCAGCAGCGTAGGAATTGGCTGGGAGGGCACAGATACGCAGTATTTT. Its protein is CASSVGIGWEGTDTQYF.